These T cell receptor beta chains were read from a single sample in a study of spatial heterogeneity in lung cancer. A single record per CDR3 protein comes from TCRdb applying MiXCR to the 5' RACE reads. The sample includes 10,000 or so distinct CDR3 sequences, around 7.8% of them seen just once. The sample was lung tumor tissue, taken at surgery. The receptor source for this set is a male donor with early-stage non-small cell lung cancer. Each CDR3 is given with its conserved first and last residue. A D gene is named only where the DNA matches it firmly. Clone sizes are given selectively: once, few, many, or a class where the clone is expanded.

TRBJ2-1,TRBV27,-,many,CASSLPNNEQFF,TGTGCCAGCAGTTTGCCTAACAATGAGCAGTTCTTC
TRBJ1-1,TRBV15,-,medium-sized,CATSRDYLEAFF,TGTGCCACCAGCAGAGATTACCTCGAAGCTTTCTTT
TRBJ2-3,TRBV6-5,TRBD2,many,CASSPFSGREKDTQYF,TGTGCCAGCAGTCCCTTCAGCGGGAGGGAAAAAGATACGCAGTATTTT
TRBJ1-6,TRBV20-1,TRBD1,-,CSARGTGTYNSPLHF,TGCAGTGCTAGAGGGACAGGAACCTATAATTCACCCCTCCACTTT
TRBJ2-1,TRBV13,TRBD2,many,CASRQTSGNYNEQFF,TGTGCCAGCAGACAGACTAGCGGAAATTACAATGAGCAGTTCTTC
TRBJ1-3,TRBV5-1,TRBD1,many,CASSSTGQRGDTIYF,TGCGCCAGCAGCTCAACGGGACAGCGAGGGGACACCATATATTTT
TRBJ2-5,TRBV20-1,-,medium-sized,CSARLKAGGGLETQYF,TGCAGTGCTAGATTGAAAGCAGGGGGAGGTCTAGAGACCCAGTACTTC
TRBJ1-1,TRBV6-6,-,few,CASSYEGFGSADTEAFF,TGTGCCAGCAGTTACGAAGGATTTGGGAGTGCCGACACTGAAGCTTTCTTT
TRBJ2-6,TRBV5-1,-,many,CASSLPGGSGANVLTF,TGCGCCAGCAGCTTGCCCGGCGGCTCTGGGGCCAACGTCCTGACTTTC
TRBJ2-1,TRBV6-6,TRBD2,few,CASSGSLAETYNEQFF,TGTGCCAGCAGTGGGTCTCTAGCGGAAACCTACAATGAGCAGTTCTTC
TRBJ1-2,TRBV12-3/TRBV12-4,-,-,CASSLEAGMGYTF,TGTGCCAGCAGTTTAGAGGCAGGCATGGGCTACACCTTC
TRBJ2-7,TRBV6-6,TRBD1,many,CASSPPGQGIYEQYF,TGTGCCAGCAGTCCGCCGGGACAGGGGATCTACGAGCAGTACTTC
TRBJ2-3,TRBV3-1,TRBD2,-,CASSHPGLAGATDTQYF,TGTGCCAGCAGCCATCCTGGACTAGCGGGAGCCACAGATACGCAGTATTTT
TRBJ2-3,TRBV20-1,TRBD2,few,CSARAGGDTQYF,TGCAGTGCTAGAGCGGGAGGGGATACGCAGTATTTT
TRBJ1-1,TRBV5-1,-,many,CASSPNMNTEAFF,TGCGCCAGCAGCCCCAACATGAACACTGAAGCTTTCTTT
TRBJ2-3,TRBV20-1,TRBD1,few,CSARALSQGAPRDTQYF,TGCAGTGCTAGGGCTTTATCACAGGGGGCGCCGAGAGATACGCAGTATTTT
TRBJ1-1,TRBV28,-,-,CASSFSGPLRGAFF,TGTGCCAGCAGTTTTAGCGGACCGCTGCGTGGAGCTTTCTTT
TRBJ2-5,TRBV2,-,many,CASSDDGKQTQYF,TGTGCCAGCAGTGACGACGGGAAACAAACCCAGTACTTC
TRBJ2-5,TRBV5-1,-,large,CASSLNPDETQYF,TGCGCCAGCAGCTTGAACCCCGACGAGACCCAGTACTTC
TRBJ1-3,TRBV5-1,-,few,CASSSGTTGNTIYF,TGCGCCAGCAGCTCTGGGACTACCGGAAACACCATATATTTT
TRBJ2-2,TRBV27,TRBD2,medium-sized,CASSWTSAGELFF,TGTGCCAGCAGTTGGACTAGCGCCGGGGAGCTGTTTTTT
TRBJ2-5,TRBV15,-,many,CATSRDSRQGQETQYF,TGTGCCACCAGCAGAGATAGCAGGCAGGGGCAAGAGACCCAGTACTTC
TRBJ1-2,TRBV10-3,-,many,CAISDSDKNYGYTF,TGTGCCATCAGTGACTCGGACAAGAACTATGGCTACACCTTC
TRBJ2-7,TRBV20-1,-,many,CSARGLISGYEQYF,TGCAGTGCTAGAGGGCTTATTAGCGGCTACGAGCAGTACTTC
TRBJ1-2,TRBV5-1,-,-,CASSLAGINGYTF,TGCGCCAGCAGCTTGGCAGGGATCAATGGCTACACCTTC
TRBJ2-1,TRBV7-9,-,many,CASSLMAGAPYNEQFF,TGTGCCAGCAGCTTAATGGCGGGGGCCCCCTACAATGAGCAGTTCTTC
TRBJ2-2,TRBV28,-,many,CASSRTSANTGELFF,TGTGCCAGCAGTCGGACGTCTGCGAACACCGGGGAGCTGTTTTTT
TRBJ2-6,TRBV6-5,-,-,CASRRGSGANVLTF,TGTGCCAGCAGGAGGGGATCTGGGGCCAACGTCCTGACTTTC
TRBJ2-3,TRBV5-4,-,many,CASRREPLLAPDTQYF,TGTGCCAGCAGAAGGGAACCGCTGCTTGCTCCAGATACGCAGTATTTT
TRBJ2-2,TRBV6-6,TRBD1,-,CASSYSGSFRDSTGELFF,TGTGCCAGCAGTTACTCGGGATCATTCCGGGACAGCACCGGGGAGCTGTTTTTT
TRBJ2-5,TRBV20-1,-,many,CSARASSRETQYF,TGCAGTGCTAGAGCCTCAAGCAGAGAGACCCAGTACTTC
TRBJ2-3,TRBV2,-,-,CASRDKDTQYF,TGTGCCAGCAGGGACAAGGATACGCAGTATTTT
TRBJ1-2,TRBV3-1,-,once,CTSSQTDSYTF,TGTACCAGCAGCCAAACGGACAGCTACACCTTC
TRBJ1-1,TRBV5-8,TRBD1,-,CASSLIVRTGMNTEAFF,TGTGCCAGCAGCTTGATCGTTAGGACAGGGATGAACACTGAAGCTTTCTTT
TRBJ2-5,TRBV5-1,TRBD1,many,CASSLGQGNFETQYF,TGCGCCAGCAGCTTGGGACAGGGGAATTTTGAGACCCAGTACTTC
TRBJ1-5,TRBV19,-,many,CASNPRDSNQPQHF,TGTGCCAGTAACCCCAGGGATAGCAATCAGCCCCAGCATTTT
TRBJ1-6,TRBV7-2,-,few,CASSLRLSSYNSPLHF,TGTGCCAGCAGCCTCAGACTGAGCTCCTATAATTCACCCCTCCACTTT
TRBJ2-1,TRBV7-2,-,many,CASSLARGAGAFLDEQFF,TGTGCCAGCAGCTTAGCGAGGGGGGCAGGGGCCTTTTTGGATGAGCAGTTCTTC
TRBJ2-7,TRBV27,TRBD1,many,CASSRDSEYEQYF,TGTGCCAGCAGCCGGGACAGCGAGTACGAGCAGTACTTC
TRBJ2-5,TRBV6-2/TRBV6-3,-,many,CASSPDVGTQYF,TGTGCCAGCAGCCCGGATGTAGGGACCCAGTACTTC
TRBJ1-3,TRBV7-9,-,many,CASSLAGRSTSGNTIYF,TGTGCCAGCAGCTTAGCCGGCCGGTCGACCTCTGGAAACACCATATATTTT
TRBJ2-7,TRBV4-1,-,many,CASSQWFDSRSYEQYF,TGCGCCAGCAGCCAATGGTTTGACAGCCGCTCCTACGAGCAGTACTTC
TRBJ2-2,TRBV5-8,-,many,CASSLEGSTGELFF,TGTGCCAGCAGCTTGGAAGGTTCCACCGGGGAGCTGTTTTTT
TRBJ2-7,TRBV20-1,TRBD2,-,CSALGGLAQSSYEQYF,TGCAGTGCGCTAGGGGGACTAGCGCAAAGCTCCTACGAGCAGTACTTC
TRBJ2-1,TRBV5-1,-,large,CASSSYPGANEQFF,TGCGCCAGCAGCTCCTACCCGGGAGCCAATGAGCAGTTCTTC
TRBJ2-3,TRBV10-3,-,many,CAISEPTSLGEKQYF,TGTGCCATCAGTGAGCCCACTAGCCTTGGGGAAAAGCAGTATTTT
TRBJ2-3,TRBV5-1,TRBD2,many,CASSYGLAGRAQYF,TGCGCCAGCAGTTATGGACTAGCGGGGCGAGCGCAGTATTTT
TRBJ2-6,TRBV12-3/TRBV12-4,-,medium-sized,CASSTGANVLTF,TGTGCCAGCAGTACTGGGGCCAACGTCCTGACTTTC
TRBJ2-5,TRBV27,-,few,CASSLKGTLQETQYF,TGTGCCAGCAGTTTAAAAGGGACACTACAAGAGACCCAGTACTTC
TRBJ1-2,TRBV3-1,-,many,CASSQQKGYGYTF,TGTGCCAGCAGCCAGCAGAAGGGCTATGGCTACACCTTC
TRBJ1-4,TRBV5-1,TRBD1,many,CASSLGQGEKLFF,TGCGCCAGCAGCTTGGGACAGGGAGAAAAACTGTTTTTT
TRBJ2-7,TRBV20-1,TRBD1,-,CSARDSRTGGNGCYF,TGCAGTGCTAGAGACAGCCGGACAGGGGGGAACGGGTGCTACTTC
TRBJ1-5,TRBV2,TRBD1,many,CASNAGGLSISNQPQHF,TGTGCCAGCAACGCAGGGGGCCTTAGCATAAGCAATCAGCCCCAGCATTTT
TRBJ2-1,TRBV7-9,-,few,CASSLASSYNEQFF,TGTGCCAGCAGCTTAGCCAGCTCCTACAATGAGCAGTTCTTC
TRBJ2-3,TRBV24-1,-,many,CATSEPSSALTDTQYF,TGTGCCACCAGTGAACCATCTAGCGCCCTAACCGACACGCAGTATTTT
TRBJ2-7,TRBV2,-,many,CASSEGVGGTYEQYF,TGTGCCAGCAGTGAAGGTGTTGGAGGCACCTACGAGCAGTACTTC
TRBJ2-3,TRBV9,TRBD2,medium-sized,CASSASGTSTDTQYF,TGTGCCAGCAGCGCGAGCGGGACTAGCACAGATACGCAGTATTTT
TRBJ2-1,TRBV15,-,medium-sized,CATSVPGLGAYNEQFF,TGTGCCACCAGCGTACCCGGACTCGGAGCCTACAATGAGCAGTTCTTC